This T cell receptor beta chain was sequenced in a study of CD8+CD57+ T cells in acquired aplastic anemia. Whole-study context: Sorted CD4+ and CD8+ cells gave a mean 3.2 ug DNA, range roughly 0.18 to 27.4 ug. There were 10 million to 12 million reads, on average, for CD4+ cells from healthy donors.

For this clonotype: The antigen remains unidentified. This may come from a read error, since a much larger clone is one base off.

Findings of the study overall: The study found no significant CD8+ Simpson's diversity difference between patients and controls. In common between the patients and the controls were around 30 CD8+ CDR3 sequences.

Genomic DNA was employed as the template in profiling TCR beta VDJ and CDR3. MiXCR, applied by TCRdb to the reads, yields one record per CDR3 protein. The repertoire consists of roughly 420,000 distinct CDR3 sequences, with 55% to 70% occurring once and the leading ten covering 3.5% to 4.5%. This clonotype was obtained from a human donor in good health, serving as a control. What was sequenced was sorted CD4+, CD8+, or CD8+CD57+ T cells (not recorded which) from PBMCs.

The CDR3 bases are TGTTCCAGCGGGGCCAGGGGCCAGACCTACGAGCAGTACTTC. This sequence encodes CSSGARGQTYEQYF. The chain links TRBV3-2 to TRBJ2-7; the table's TRBD1 call for D was not verified on the DNA. TRBV3-2 corresponds to a pseudogene. The CDR3 spans 14 residues.